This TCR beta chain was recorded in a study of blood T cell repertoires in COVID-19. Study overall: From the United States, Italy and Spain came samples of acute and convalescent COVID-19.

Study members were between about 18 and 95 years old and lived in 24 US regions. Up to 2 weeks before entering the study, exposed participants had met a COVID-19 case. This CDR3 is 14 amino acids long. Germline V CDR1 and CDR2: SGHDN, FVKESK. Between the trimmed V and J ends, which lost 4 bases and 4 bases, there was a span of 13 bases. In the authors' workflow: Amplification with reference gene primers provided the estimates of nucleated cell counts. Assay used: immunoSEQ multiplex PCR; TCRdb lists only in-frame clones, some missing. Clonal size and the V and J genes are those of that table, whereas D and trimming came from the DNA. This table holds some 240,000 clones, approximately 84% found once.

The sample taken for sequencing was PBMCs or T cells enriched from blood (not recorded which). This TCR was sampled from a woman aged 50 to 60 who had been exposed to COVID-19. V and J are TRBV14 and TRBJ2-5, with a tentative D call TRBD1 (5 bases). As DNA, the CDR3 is TGTGCCAGCAGCCCGCCAGGGCGAGGAGAGACCCAGTACTTC. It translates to CASSPPGRGETQYF.